These T cell receptor beta chains were read from a single sample in a study of glioma-infiltrating T cells after dendritic cell vaccination. TCRdb's table, derived via immunoSEQ multiplex PCR, lists solely in-frame clones and lacks some. Counted here are 100,000 or so clones, 90% occurring once; the ten biggest clones make up over 2.5%. The sample was blood, taken after dendritic cell vaccination. Every receptor here comes from a human donor with glioblastoma. CDR3s include the opening cysteine and the closing phenylalanine or tryptophan. Each record gives: clone size, CDR3 length, V gene, D gene, J gene, CDR3 protein, CDR3 DNA. The D gene is left open where the match is weak. Clone sizes are given selectively: once, few, many, or a class where the clone is expanded.

>NA|14|TRBV6-5|TRBD2|TRBJ2-3
CASTSSGGPDTQYF
TGTGCCAGCACGTCTAGCGGGGGACCAGATACGCAGTATTTT
>NA|15|TRBV6-1|NA|TRBJ2-5
CASSARGGREETQYF
TGTGCCAGCAGTGCACGAGGAGGACGGGAAGAGACCCAGTACTTC
>few|16|TRBV10-3|TRBD2|TRBJ2-7
CAITQGTSGGSGEQYF
TGTGCCATCACCCAGGGTACTAGTGGCGGGAGTGGCGAGCAGTACTTC
>NA|13|TRBV5-1|NA|TRBJ1-1
CASSFGGNTEAFF
TGCGCCAGCAGCTTTGGAGGGAACACTGAAGCTTTCTTT
>NA|14|TRBV5-1|TRBD1|TRBJ1-5
CASSLRTGDQPQHF
TGCGCCAGCAGCCTCCGGACAGGTGATCAGCCCCAGCATTTT
>NA|14|TRBV9|TRBD1|TRBJ1-4
CASSVGQGGEKLFF
TGTGCCAGCAGCGTGGGACAGGGTGGGGAAAAACTGTTTTTT
>NA|15|TRBV9|NA|TRBJ2-2
CASSPGTLNTGELFF
TGTGCCAGCAGTCCAGGGACTTTAAACACCGGGGAGCTGTTTTTT
>NA|13|TRBV10-1|NA|TRBJ2-7
CASSPGSAREQYF
TGCGCCAGCAGCCCCGGGTCAGCCCGCGAGCAGTACTTC
>NA|14|TRBV7-9|NA|TRBJ1-1
CASSLAGSGTEAFF
TGTGCCAGCAGCTTAGCAGGGAGTGGCACTGAAGCTTTCTTT
>NA|15|TRBV5-1|NA|TRBJ2-2
CASSWGTRGTGELFF
TGCGCCAGCAGCTGGGGGACCCGGGGGACCGGGGAGCTGTTTTTT
>NA|15|TRBV6-1|TRBD2|TRBJ2-7
CASNEGTSPPYEQYF
TGTGCCAGCAACGAAGGGACTAGCCCACCCTACGAGCAGTACTTC
>NA|14|TRBV27|TRBD1|TRBJ2-7
CASSRQGGYYEQYF
TGTGCCAGCAGTAGACAGGGGGGTTACTACGAGCAGTACTTC
>NA|15|TRBV9|TRBD1|TRBJ1-4
CASSVGTGSNEKLFF
TGTGCCAGCAGCGTAGGGACAGGGTCTAATGAAAAACTGTTTTTT
>once|12|TRBV28|NA|TRBJ1-2
CASRTGSYGYTF
TGTGCCAGCAGAACCGGGTCCTATGGCTACACCTTC
>NA|15|TRBV10-3|TRBD1|TRBJ2-1
CAISENSGQGPEQFF
TGTGCCATCAGTGAGAATTCAGGACAGGGGCCTGAGCAGTTCTTC
>NA|13|TRBV19|TRBD1|TRBJ1-1
CASSIRQGYKAFF
TGTGCCAGTAGTATCCGACAGGGGTATAAAGCTTTCTTT
>NA|15|TRBV18|NA|TRBJ2-7
CASSQSTAGAEEQYF
TGTGCCAGCTCCCAATCTACGGCAGGGGCGGAGGAGCAGTACTTC
>NA|13|TRBV14|TRBD1|TRBJ1-2
CASSPRQGRGYTF
TGTGCCAGCAGCCCCCGACAGGGACGGGGCTACACCTTC
>NA|15|TRBV15|TRBD1|TRBJ1-1
CATSRGQGVKPEAFF
TGTGCCACCAGCAGGGGACAGGGGGTGAAACCTGAAGCTTTCTTT
>once|17|TRBV25-1|NA|TRBJ2-4
CASGTGHPLEAKNIQYF
TGTGCCAGCGGTACAGGACATCCCCTTGAGGCCAAAAACATTCAGTACTTC
>NA|15|TRBV7-3|TRBD2|TRBJ2-1
CASSSGGSSYNEQFF
TGTGCCAGCAGCTCGGGGGGATCATCCTACAATGAGCAGTTCTTC
>few|16|TRBV18|TRBD1|TRBJ2-7
CASSPSGTGVLYEQYF
TGTGCCAGCTCTCCGTCCGGGACAGGTGTTCTTTACGAGCAGTACTTC
>once|14|TRBV6-1|NA|TRBJ1-2
CASSEAGSNYGYTF
TGTGCCAGCAGTGAAGCGGGCAGCAACTATGGCTACACCTTC
>NA|13|TRBV27|NA|TRBJ2-7
CASSLFSSYEQYF
TGTGCCAGCAGTTTGTTCAGCTCCTACGAGCAGTACTTC
>NA|14|TRBV9|TRBD1|TRBJ1-5
CASSVGQTNQPQHF
TGTGCCAGCAGCGTGGGACAGACCAATCAGCCCCAGCATTTT
>NA|16|TRBV19|TRBD2|TRBJ2-5
CASSTPSGRASETQYF
TGTGCCAGTAGTACGCCTAGCGGGAGGGCCTCGGAGACCCAGTACTTC
>NA|15|TRBV4-2|NA|TRBJ2-3
CASSQLGGKGDTQYF
TGTGCCAGCAGCCAACTTGGCGGGAAAGGGGATACGCAGTATTTT
>NA|15|TRBV11-2|NA|TRBJ2-7
CASSLVQGEFYEQYF
TGTGCCAGCAGCTTAGTACAGGGAGAATTTTACGAGCAGTACTTC
>NA|15|TRBV5-1|TRBD1|TRBJ1-1
CASSLSGTGGSEAFF
TGCGCCAGCAGCTTGTCCGGGACAGGGGGCTCTGAAGCTTTCTTT
>NA|16|TRBV5-5|NA|TRBJ1-1
CASRSSGSMSDTEAFF
TGTGCCAGCAGGTCGTCGGGTTCCATGAGTGACACTGAAGCTTTCTTT
>NA|14|TRBV2|TRBD1|TRBJ1-2
CASRLGQPNYGYTF
TGTGCCAGCAGATTGGGACAGCCTAACTATGGCTACACCTTC
>NA|13|TRBV25-1|NA|TRBJ2-5
CASAPTVSETQYF
TGTGCCAGCGCTCCTACGGTGTCAGAGACCCAGTACTTC
>NA|12|TRBV7-9|NA|TRBJ2-1
CASSKQGGEQFF
TGTGCCAGCAGCAAACAGGGTGGAGAGCAGTTCTTC
>NA|13|TRBV5-1|NA|TRBJ2-1
CASSSARLSEQFF
TGCGCCAGCAGCTCGGCCAGACTAAGTGAGCAGTTCTTC
>NA|15|TRBV6-6|TRBD2|TRBJ2-5
CASNLLAGAEETQYF
TGTGCCAGCAACTTACTAGCGGGGGCAGAAGAGACCCAGTACTTC
>NA|13|TRBV9|NA|TRBJ2-7
CASSVGPSDEQYF
TGTGCCAGCAGCGTAGGGCCTAGCGACGAGCAGTACTTC
>NA|13|TRBV11-1|NA|TRBJ2-7
CASSLGGEREQYF
TGTGCCAGCAGCTTAGGAGGAGAAAGAGAGCAGTACTTC
>NA|15|TRBV2|NA|TRBJ2-2
CASARDTGNTGELFF
TGTGCCAGCGCGAGGGACACAGGGAACACCGGGGAGCTGTTTTTT
>NA|15|TRBV6-5|TRBD1|TRBJ2-4
CASRETGGAFNIQYF
TGTGCCAGCAGAGAGACAGGGGGCGCGTTTAACATTCAGTACTTC
>NA|12|TRBV28|NA|TRBJ2-5
CASMGQQETQYF
TGTGCCAGCATGGGGCAGCAAGAGACCCAGTACTTC
>NA|15|TRBV4-1|NA|TRBJ1-4
CASSQDLSSREKLFF
TGCGCCAGCAGCCAAGATTTATCAAGTAGAGAAAAACTGTTTTTT
>NA|16|TRBV19|TRBD2|TRBJ2-4
CASSTGTRLAKNIQYF
TGTGCCAGTAGTACCGGGACTAGGTTAGCCAAAAACATTCAGTACTTC
>NA|15|TRBV9|NA|TRBJ2-7
CASSVESGSYYEQYF
TGTGCCAGCAGCGTAGAAAGCGGGTCCTATTACGAGCAGTACTTC
>NA|14|TRBV15|NA|TRBJ2-5
CATSSRGSEETQYF
TGTGCCACCAGCTCGCGGGGCAGTGAAGAGACCCAGTACTTC
>NA|13|TRBV14|NA|TRBJ1-2
CASSQVVEYGYTF
TGTGCCAGCAGCCAAGTAGTGGAGTATGGCTACACCTTC
>few|14|TRBV30|TRBD2|TRBJ2-3
CAWRGLAATDTQYF
TGTGCCTGGAGGGGACTAGCGGCCACAGATACGCAGTATTTT
>once|13|TRBV9|NA|TRBJ2-3
CASSVQGADTQYF
TGTGCCAGCAGCGTACAAGGGGCGGATACGCAGTATTTT
>NA|18|TRBV7-2|NA|TRBJ1-2
CASSLPEGVLGINLGYTF
TGTGCCAGCAGCTTACCTGAGGGGGTCCTCGGGATAAATCTGGGCTACACCTTC
>NA|13|TRBV29-1|NA|TRBJ2-3
CSAAGTEEDTQYF
TGCAGCGCCGCCGGGACTGAAGAAGATACGCAGTATTTT
>once|15|TRBV6-6|TRBD1|TRBJ1-6
CASNRGDSYNSPLHF
TGTGCCAGTAACAGGGGGGACTCCTATAATTCACCCCTCCACTTT
>NA|15|TRBV18|NA|TRBJ2-3
CASSPSSAGTDTQYF
TGTGCCAGCTCACCATCTAGCGCGGGCACAGATACGCAGTATTTT